These 18 T cell receptor beta chains were sequenced from one sample in a study of T-cell reconstitution after alpha-beta-depleted transplantation in children. Unique molecular identifiers tagged the TCRbeta library. TCRdb reanalysed the PCR reads using MiXCR and keeps one entry per CDR3 protein. This sample has hundreds of thousands of distinct CDR3 sequences; 10% to 15% occur once, and the top ten carry around 0.79%. Sequences were derived from PBMCs, sampled before TCRalphabeta/CD19-depleted stem cell transplant. The receptors derive from a girl aged 2-10 years with congenital amegakaryocytic thrombocytopenia, due to receive a stem cell transplant.

This clonotype was counted between two and nine times. The chain couples TRBV7-8 to TRBJ2-7, with D perhaps being TRBD1 or TRBD2 (5 bases each). Germline CDR1 is SGHVS and CDR2 is FQNEAQ. The CDR3 covers 16 residues. The V and J ends lost 5 bases and 3 bases respectively, with 20 bases between them. The CDR3 is CASSPRLVGDVYEQYF. CDR3 in DNA: TGTGCCAGCAGCCCCCGTCTGGTAGGGGACGTCTACGAGCAGTACTTC.

At least ten counts were recorded for this clonotype. The chain couples TRBV20-1 to TRBJ2-3; D remains unclear. The CDR3 is 13 residues long. Germline CDR1 DFQATT, CDR2 SNEGSKA (reference sequence). Deletions cut 2 bases from V and 2 bases from J, with 8 bases between. In nucleotides, the CDR3 is TGCAGTGCTAGACACCGCACCACAGATACGCAGTATTTT. It specifies CSARHRTTDTQYF.

This clonotype was counted many times. J is TRBJ2-7 and V is TRBV27; TRBD2 matches 8 bases. Germline V gene lookup returns CDR1 MNHEY and CDR2 SMNVEV (reference sequence). V dropped 5 bases and J dropped 1; count of bases not matched to a gene: 10. CDR3 length: 16 residues. This chain's CDR3 is CASSPIAGGGSYEQYF. The CDR3 region has the DNA TGTGCCAGCAGTCCGATTGCGGGAGGAGGGTCCTACGAGCAGTACTTC.

This clonotype was counted only a few times. V usage is TRBV4-2 and J usage is TRBJ2-5, with 7 bases aligning to TRBD2. V trimming: 4 bases; J trimming: 7 bases; junction bases outside the gene matches: 6. CDR3 length: 13 residues. Per germline, CDR1 LGHNA and CDR2 YNFKEQ. The CDR3 here is CASSPWEGSTQYF. CDR3 coding DNA: TGTGCCAGCAGCCCCTGGGAGGGGTCGACCCAGTACTTC.

About this clonotype itself: A junction end diverges from the germline sequence, so it may reflect a read error. The chain couples TRBV3-1 to TRBJ2-5; 7 bases agree with TRBD1. Looked up from germline, CDR1 is LGHDT and CDR2 is YNNKEL (reference sequence). The CDR3 sequence is 19 residues long. In DNA, the CDR3 is TGTGCCTGCAGGCCGACGCCGGGACAGAAAGCTCTGAAACAAGAGACCCAGTACTTC. It codes for CACRPTPGQKALKQETQYF.

This clonotype has a count of ten or more. The chain links TRBV7-6 to TRBJ2-1; 10 nucleotides align to TRBD2. CDR1 is SGHVS, CDR2 FNYEAQ, per germline. The junction had 10 bases not matched to a gene; V was cut back by 6 bases and J by 5 bases. This CDR3 is 16 amino acids long. The DNA for the CDR3 is TGTGCCAGCAGTCCGATAGCGGGAGGATGGAACAATGAGCAGTTCTTC. The encoded protein is CASSPIAGGWNNEQFF.

This clonotype has ten or more counts. The J gene is TRBJ2-1, the V gene TRBV12-3 or TRBV12-4; 7 nucleotides line up with TRBD2. V gave up 6 bases and J gave up 2 bases; unmatched junction bases: 10. The CDR3 runs to 16 residues. CDR3: CASSPGGGGPYNEQFF. The CDR3 coding sequence is TGTGCCAGCAGCCCGGGTGGGGGAGGGCCCTACAATGAGCAGTTCTTC.

V gene TRBV3-1 combines with J gene TRBJ2-7; D is unclear. The CDR3 is 18 residues long. V was pared by 3 bases and J by 2 bases, with 23 bases between. Germline assignment: CDR1 LGHDT and CDR2 YNNKEL (reference sequence). The CDR3 protein is CASSHSRSRAHTTYEQYF. Written as DNA, the CDR3 is TGTGCCAGCAGCCATAGTAGATCGCGAGCTCACACTACCTACGAGCAGTACTTC.

This clonotype was seen only a few times. The chain combines TRBV30 with TRBJ2-1; either TRBD1 or TRBD2 may supply D (5 bases each). Germline V gene sequence: CDR1 GTSNPN, CDR2 SVGIG (reference sequence). Trimming took 3 bases from V and 10 from J, leaving 13 bases between them. The CDR3 consists of 12 residues. The CDR3 is CAWRGPGAEQFF. For the CDR3, the DNA is TGTGCCTGGAGAGGCCCCGGGGCCGAGCAGTTCTTC.

This clonotype was found many times. This sequence joins TRBV5-1 and TRBJ1-1; perhaps TRBD1 as D (6 bases). This CDR3 is built from 16 residues. The ends were cut back, 1 base at V and 1 base at J, with 14 bases in the middle. Germline V gene lookup returns CDR1 SGHRS and CDR2 YFSETQ. The CDR3: CASSLFTGGRNTEAFF. The DNA for the CDR3 is TGCGCCAGCAGCTTGTTTACGGGGGGCCGGAACACTGAAGCTTTCTTT.

This clonotype appeared a few times. The CDR3, as DNA: TGTGCCAGCAGCTTAACAGAAAGGAACTCTGGGGCCAACGTCCTGACTTTC. It codes for CASSLTERNSGANVLTF. J is TRBJ2-6 and V is TRBV7-8; D is undetermined. Trimming removed 2 bases from V and 0 bases from J, with 11 bases in between. This CDR3 is built from 17 residues. Per the germline V gene, CDR1 is SGHVS and CDR2 is FQNEAQ.

At least ten counts were recorded for this clonotype. The chain employs TRBV7-9 and TRBJ1-4; D unclear. The germline V and J ends were trimmed by 7 bases and 0 bases, with 3 bases remaining between them. This CDR3 comprises 12 residues. Per germline, CDR1 SEHNR and CDR2 FQNEAQ (reference sequence). CDR3 in DNA: TGTGCCAGCACCTCAACTAATGAAAAACTGTTTTTT. This encodes CASTSTNEKLFF.

The V and J genes are TRBV5-1 and TRBJ2-4; 8 bases are shared with TRBD1. CDR3 length equals 14 residues. The V segment lost 4 bases and the J segment 5 bases; nucleotides outside the gene matches: 5. Germline V lookup: CDR1 SGHRS, CDR2 YFSETQ. The CDR3 DNA sequence: TGCGCCAGCAGCCAACAGACAGGGGAAAACATTCAGTACTTC. Encoded protein: CASSQQTGENIQYF.

The gene calls are TRBV5-1 and TRBJ1-2; TRBD1 is a possible D gene (6 bases). CDR1 and CDR2 from the germline V gene are SGHRS and YFSETQ. This CDR3 is built from 15 residues. The V gene lost 4 bases and the J gene lost 0 bases, with 13 bases spanning the gap. Here the CDR3 DNA reads TGCGCCAGCAGCCCTGCAGGGACAACTAACTATGGCTACACCTTC. Its protein is CASSPAGTTNYGYTF.

This chain joins TRBV20-1 and TRBJ2-5; D unclear. This CDR3 is built from 14 residues. Germline V gene sequence: CDR1 DFQATT, CDR2 SNEGSKA (reference sequence). Trimming cost V 5 bases and J 2 bases, with 15 bases left between them. The CDR3: CSALWRPPQETQYF. The CDR3 DNA follows: TGCAGTGCTCTCTGGCGGCCTCCGCAAGAGACCCAGTACTTC.

V usage is TRBV5-5 and J usage is TRBJ2-7; 7 nucleotides align to TRBD1. The CDR3 runs to 16 residues. Unmatched junction bases numbered 12, after V lost 4 bases and J lost 2 bases. The germline V gene has CDR1 SGHKS and CDR2 YYEKEE (reference sequence). CDR3 loop: CASSIASGTATYEQYF. CDR3 DNA: TGTGCCAGCAGCATAGCTTCCGGGACAGCGACCTACGAGCAGTACTTC.

This clonotype was observed a handful of times. The rearrangement uses TRBV10-3 and TRBJ2-5; D may correspond to TRBD1 or TRBD2 (5 bases each). Germline V gene lookup returns CDR1 ENHRY and CDR2 SYGVKD. The CDR3 has 15 amino acids. Trimming took 2 bases from V and 5 from J, leaving 15 bases between them. CDR3 protein: CAISEPHEGPETQYF. In DNA form, the CDR3 reads TGTGCCATCAGTGAGCCCCACGAGGGGCCGGAGACCCAGTACTTC.

This clonotype appeared a few times. The CDR3 sequence is CSASNTESISYEQYF. CDR3 nucleotide sequence: TGCAGTGCTAGTAACACAGAGTCTATCTCCTACGAGCAGTACTTC. The chain carries TRBV20-1 and TRBJ2-7; no clear D. Per the germline V gene, CDR1 is DFQATT and CDR2 is SNEGSKA (reference sequence). Trimming pared 3 bases from V and 0 bases from J, leaving 15 bases between. The CDR3 is 15 amino acids.